The rows below give T cell receptor beta chains drawn from one sample of a study of OX40 agonist ivuxolimab in advanced cancers. Profiled with immunoSEQ multiplex PCR; TCRdb holds only in-frame clones, not every one. This sample yields some 42,000 clones, of which roughly 86% are seen a single time; around a fifth belongs to the top ten. This specimen was CD4+ or CD8+ T cells sorted from blood, taken in a trial of the OX40 agonist ivuxolimab. The receptors were gathered from an adult with an advanced solid tumor such as melanoma, head and neck, liver or kidney cancer. The CDR3 runs from the conserved cysteine through the conserved F or W. A D gene is named only where the DNA matches it firmly. Clone size, where shown, is once, few, many, or a class for clones that have expanded.

size,D,J,V,CDR3,DNA
NA,TRBD1,TRBJ1-1,TRBV6-5,CASSIGQGITEAFF,TGTGCCAGCAGTATAGGACAGGGAATCACTGAAGCTTTCTTT
few,NA,TRBJ2-3,TRBV6-8,CASSLDSTDTQYF,TGTGCCAGCAGCCTTGACAGCACAGATACGCAGTATTTT
NA,NA,TRBJ1-1,TRBV19,CASSIPGDGMNTEAFF,TGTGCCAGTAGTATCCCTGGGGATGGGATGAACACTGAAGCTTTCTTT
once,NA,TRBJ2-5,TRBV7-6,CASSRGLFQETQYF,TGTGCCAGCAGCCGGGGACTTTTTCAAGAGACCCAGTACTTC
NA,NA,TRBJ2-5,TRBV21-1,CASSKEWEQETQYF,TGTGCCAGCAGCAAAGAATGGGAGCAAGAGACCCAGTACTTC
NA,NA,TRBJ1-2,TRBV7-3,CASSPAAPGKGYTF,TGTGCCAGCAGCCCAGCGGCTCCAGGGAAAGGCTACACCTTC
few,TRBD1,TRBJ1-2,TRBV19,CASSPSTGNFNYGYTF,TGTGCCAGTAGCCCTTCGACAGGGAACTTCAACTATGGCTACACCTTC
NA,NA,TRBJ1-1,TRBV25-1,CASSEGGEFTEAFF,TGTGCCAGCAGTGAAGGCGGGGAATTCACTGAAGCTTTCTTT
NA,NA,TRBJ2-1,TRBV5-6,CASSLALAGPYNEQFF,TGTGCCAGCAGCTTGGCGCTGGCGGGCCCCTACAATGAGCAGTTCTTC
NA,NA,TRBJ1-1,TRBV4-2,CASSQDEDTGKNTEAFF,TGTGCCAGCAGCCAAGATGAGGACACAGGGAAGAACACTGAAGCTTTCTTT
NA,TRBD1,TRBJ1-3,TRBV7-8,CASSLETGDVNTIYF,TGTGCCAGCAGCTTAGAGACAGGGGACGTAAACACCATATATTTT
NA,NA,TRBJ1-3,TRBV10-2,CASSESGSGNTIYF,TGCGCCAGCAGTGAGTCAGGCTCTGGAAACACCATATATTTT
few,TRBD2,TRBJ2-2,TRBV4-3,CASSQGVAGGTNTGELFF,TGCGCCAGCAGCCAAGGCGTAGCGGGCGGAACGAACACCGGGGAGCTGTTTTTT
NA,NA,TRBJ1-1,TRBV7-9,CASSFQGGTEAFF,TGTGCCAGCAGCTTCCAGGGAGGCACTGAAGCTTTCTTT
NA,NA,TRBJ1-1,TRBV4-3,CASSQDAVQNTEAFF,TGCGCCAGCAGCCAAGATGCCGTCCAGAACACTGAAGCTTTCTTT
NA,TRBD1,TRBJ2-7,TRBV27,CASSLSPGTGNEQYF,TGTGCCAGCAGTTTAAGTCCCGGGACAGGGAACGAGCAGTACTTC
NA,NA,TRBJ1-6,TRBV9,CASSARTEINSPLHF,TGTGCCAGCAGCGCAAGGACGGAAATTAATTCACCCCTCCACTTT
NA,NA,TRBJ1-4,TRBV4-3,CASSVSLTDTNEKLFF,TGCGCCAGCAGCGTCTCTTTAACAGATACTAATGAAAAACTGTTTTTT
NA,NA,TRBJ2-3,TRBV7-2,CASSQGITDTQYF,TGTGCCAGCAGCCAGGGGATCACAGATACGCAGTATTTT
NA,NA,TRBJ1-4,TRBV28,CASSTQTAPNEKLFF,TGTGCCAGCAGTACCCAGACAGCGCCAAATGAAAAACTGTTTTTT
NA,NA,TRBJ1-1,TRBV14,CASSPSLGGLNTEAFF,TGTGCCAGCAGCCCCTCACTGGGGGGACTGAACACTGAAGCTTTCTTT
NA,NA,TRBJ2-3,TRBV2,CASGGTSRSTDTQYF,TGTGCCAGCGGAGGAACTAGCCGTAGCACAGATACGCAGTATTTT
NA,NA,TRBJ2-3,TRBV5-4,CASSLVELAGRTDTQYF,TGTGCCAGCAGCTTGGTAGAGCTAGCAGGGCGGACAGATACGCAGTATTTT
once,TRBD1,TRBJ2-1,TRBV4-3,CASSQDRDRVKGQFF,TGCGCCAGCAGCCAAGACCGGGACAGGGTTAAGGGGCAGTTCTTC
NA,NA,TRBJ1-3,TRBV9,CASSVSGSVSSGNTIYF,TGTGCCAGCAGCGTATCAGGCAGCGTAAGCTCTGGAAACACCATATATTTT
NA,NA,TRBJ2-2,TRBV5-4,CASSLYDTGELFF,TGTGCCAGCAGCTTGTATGACACCGGGGAGCTGTTTTTT
NA,NA,TRBJ1-3,TRBV14,CASSQGRYTIYF,TGTGCCAGCAGCCAGGGGAGGTACACCATATATTTT
NA,TRBD2,TRBJ2-1,TRBV4-3,CASSQDGSSGGLYNEQFF,TGCGCCAGCAGCCAAGATGGGTCTAGCGGGGGGCTTTACAATGAGCAGTTCTTC
NA,TRBD1,TRBJ2-7,TRBV7-9,CASSLPSGTGYEQYF,TGTGCCAGCAGCTTACCTTCCGGGACAGGCTACGAGCAGTACTTC
few,TRBD1,TRBJ1-6,TRBV13,CASSFRDSPSHSPLHF,TGTGCCAGCAGCTTCCGGGACAGTCCATCCCATTCACCCCTCCACTTT
NA,TRBD2,TRBJ2-3,TRBV9,CASSPLGTSGSTDTQYF,TGTGCCAGCAGCCCGCTTGGGACTAGCGGCTCCACAGATACGCAGTATTTT
once,TRBD1,TRBJ2-3,TRBV5-4,CASSFSRGQGLYF,TGTGCCAGCAGCTTCTCCCGGGGACAGGGTTTGTATTTT
NA,NA,TRBJ1-2,TRBV11-2,CASSWGTPIRANYGYTF,TGTGCCAGCAGCTGGGGGACACCCATTAGAGCTAACTATGGCTACACCTTC
NA,NA,TRBJ2-3,TRBV28,CASSALGSTDTQYF,TGTGCCAGCTCCGCCCTGGGTAGCACAGATACGCAGTATTTT
NA,TRBD1,TRBJ1-1,TRBV10-3,CAISESDGYRGRAEAFF,TGTGCCATCAGTGAGTCGGACGGTTACAGGGGGAGAGCTGAAGCTTTCTTT
NA,NA,TRBJ1-1,TRBV4-3,CASSQDIPIREAFF,TGCGCCAGCAGCCAAGATATCCCTATAAGAGAAGCTTTCTTT
NA,NA,TRBJ2-5,TRBV5-5,CASSPQGQATQYF,TGTGCCAGCAGCCCCCAGGGGCAGGCGACCCAGTACTTC
NA,NA,TRBJ2-5,TRBV27,CASSPTGSETQYF,TGTGCCAGCAGCCCTACAGGGTCAGAGACCCAGTACTTC
NA,NA,TRBJ2-3,TRBV27,CATSERVRTDTQYF,TGTGCCACCTCCGAGAGGGTAAGGACAGATACGCAGTATTTT
NA,TRBD1,TRBJ2-2,TRBV19,CASTDWDRNTGELFF,TGTGCCAGTACGGATTGGGACAGGAACACCGGGGAGCTGTTTTTT
NA,NA,TRBJ2-3,TRBV27,CASSFIRGGDTQYF,TGTGCCAGCAGTTTTATTAGGGGGGGAGATACGCAGTATTTT
NA,NA,TRBJ2-1,TRBV9,CASSVDLGDNEQFF,TGTGCCAGCAGCGTAGATTTGGGTGACAATGAGCAGTTCTTC
NA,NA,TRBJ1-6,TRBV6-6,CASSYSYNSPLHF,TGTGCCAGCAGTTATTCCTATAATTCACCCCTCCACTTT
NA,NA,TRBJ2-1,TRBV4-1,CASSHAVYNEQFF,TGCGCCAGCAGCCACGCAGTCTACAATGAGCAGTTCTTC
NA,TRBD1,TRBJ1-1,TRBV7-9,CASSPTGLEAFF,TGTGCCAGCAGCCCGACAGGGCTTGAAGCTTTCTTT
NA,NA,TRBJ1-6,TRBV4-1,CASSQDSAGASDSPLHF,TGCGCCAGCAGCCAAGATTCGGCCGGGGCGTCGGATTCACCCCTCCACTTT
NA,TRBD1,TRBJ2-5,TRBV27,CASRAGTGNPETQYF,TGTGCCAGCAGAGCTGGGACAGGGAACCCCGAGACCCAGTACTTC
few,NA,TRBJ2-5,TRBV5-5,CASSLVYRAEETQYF,TGTGCCAGCAGCTTGGTTTATCGGGCAGAAGAGACCCAGTACTTC
NA,TRBD1,TRBJ2-3,TRBV14,CASSPDRGTSTDTQYF,TGTGCCAGCAGCCCAGACAGGGGAACTAGCACAGATACGCAGTATTTT
NA,NA,TRBJ1-2,TRBV15,CATSRDTDATYGYTF,TGTGCCACCAGCAGAGATACGGATGCTACCTATGGCTACACCTTC
NA,NA,TRBJ2-1,TRBV5-1,CASSLSGPYNEQFF,TGCGCCAGCAGCTTGTCGGGGCCTTACAATGAGCAGTTCTTC
once,TRBD2,TRBJ2-1,TRBV28,CASSSKGLAGGPPYNEQFF,TGTGCCAGCAGTTCTAAGGGACTAGCGGGGGGGCCGCCCTACAATGAGCAGTTCTTC
NA,NA,TRBJ2-3,TRBV6-1,CASRYTSPDTQYF,TGTGCCAGCAGATACACTAGCCCAGATACGCAGTATTTT